A selection of T cell receptor beta chains follows, all from one sample in a study of response to subunit inactivated influenza vaccine. TCRdb reprocessed the RT-PCR reads with MiXCR, giving one entry per CDR3 protein. The sample contains 500,000 to 600,000 distinct CDR3 sequences, 7.6% of which appear only once. Sequencing used PBMCs from blood, obtained around 2 years after vaccination. The source of these receptors is a man between 45 and 75 years old who received an inactivated influenza vaccine. Each CDR3 is given with its conserved first and last residue. D genes are given only for firm matches. Part of the rows lack a size; the others show once, few, many or a class for expanded clones.

v_gene	j_gene	abundance	d_gene	CDR3nt	CDR3aa
TRBV20-1	TRBJ2-2	-	TRBD2	TGCTGTGCTAGGGGGGTAGCGGGAGTCGCGAACACCGGGGAGCTGTTTTTT	CCARGVAGVANTGELFF
TRBV11-2	TRBJ2-2	few	-	TGTGCCAGCAGCTTAGTAGCTGGGGCGAACACCGGGGAGCTGTTTTTT	CASSLVAGANTGELFF
TRBV6-2/TRBV6-3	TRBJ2-1	few	TRBD2	TGTGCCAGCAGTTACACGGCGGGAGGCCTCTACAATGAGCAGTTCTTC	CASSYTAGGLYNEQFF
TRBV4-3	TRBJ2-5	many	TRBD2	TGCGCCAGCAGCCGGAGACTAGCGGGGGCCGTGCAAGAGACCCAGTACTTC	CASSRRLAGAVQETQYF
TRBV6-5	TRBJ2-2	many	-	TGTGCCAGCAGTTATAAAAAGAACACCGGGGAGCTGTTTTTT	CASSYKKNTGELFF
TRBV14	TRBJ2-3	few	-	TGTGCCAGCAGCCTGATGTGGGCGGGGAGCACAGATACGCAGTATTTT	CASSLMWAGSTDTQYF
TRBV11-3	TRBJ2-3	-	-	TGTGCCAGCAGCTTAGCACACAAGTGGGATACGCAGTATTTT	CASSLAHKWDTQYF
TRBV4-3	TRBJ2-5	many	-	TGCGCCAGCAGCCAAGATCGAAACAGCCAAGAGACCCAGTACTTC	CASSQDRNSQETQYF
TRBV29-1	TRBJ1-2	-	-	TGCAGCGTATCGGGACGGGTTTCCTATGGCTACACCTTC	CSVSGRVSYGYTF
TRBV6-1	TRBJ2-7	-	-	TGTGCCAGCAGTGCGATGGGGGGCGCGTACGAGCAGTACTTC	CASSAMGGAYEQYF
TRBV12-3/TRBV12-4	TRBJ2-3	few	-	TGTGCCAGCACGGAACAGATCTCGGATACGCAGTATTTT	CASTEQISDTQYF
TRBV6-2/TRBV6-3	TRBJ1-2	-	-	TGTGCCAGCAGTTACTTTGACAGGAGGAATGGCTACACCTTC	CASSYFDRRNGYTF
TRBV7-2	TRBJ2-3	many	-	TGTGCCAGCAGCTTAGTTCAGAGCTTTAGGGCAGATACGCAGTATTTT	CASSLVQSFRADTQYF
TRBV5-1	TRBJ2-3	few	TRBD2	TGCGCCAGCAGCAAGGGACTAGCGGGCGAGGCAGATACGCAGTATTTT	CASSKGLAGEADTQYF
TRBV20-1	TRBJ2-1	many	TRBD2	TGCAGTGCCCCCCTAGCGGGGGGGAACAATGAGCAGTTCTTC	CSAPLAGGNNEQFF
TRBV5-6	TRBJ1-2	many	-	TGTGCCAGCAGCTTGCCCGACAACTATGGCTACACCTTC	CASSLPDNYGYTF
TRBV25-1	TRBJ2-5	-	TRBD2	TGTGCCAGCAGTCCCAGACCCGCTAGCGGCAAAGGGGAGACCCAGTACTTC	CASSPRPASGKGETQYF
TRBV20-1	TRBJ2-1	-	-	TGCAGTGCTAGAGATGTTGGCGCACGCTCCTACAATGAGCAGTTCTTC	CSARDVGARSYNEQFF
TRBV28	TRBJ1-2	few	-	TGTGCCAGCAGTTTATTAGGGTCCTCCAGGTCCTCAAGGGGCTACACCTTC	CASSLLGSSRSSRGYTF
TRBV24-1	TRBJ2-7	many	-	TGTGCCACCAGTGACTGGGGTTCCGACGAGCAGTACTTC	CATSDWGSDEQYF
TRBV5-1	TRBJ2-7	-	-	TGCGCCAGCAGAGGTGCCGGAGAGTCAGGTGCTTCCTACGAGCAGTACTTC	CASRGAGESGASYEQYF
TRBV28	TRBJ2-1	many	-	TGTGCCAGCAGGCCCCTTCAGGGAACCGACTACAATGAGCAGTTCTTC	CASRPLQGTDYNEQFF
TRBV7-7	TRBJ2-3	-	-	TGTGCTAGCAGCCAACAGCTAGCAGATACGCAGAATTTT	CASSQQLADTQNF
TRBV18	TRBJ2-3	many	-	TGTGCCAGCTCACCATCCGGGGCCCCAGATACGCAGTATTTT	CASSPSGAPDTQYF
TRBV24-1	TRBJ2-3	few	-	TGTGCCACCAGTGATCGTAAGGGACACCGCACAGATACGCAGTATTTT	CATSDRKGHRTDTQYF
TRBV6-1	TRBJ2-1	-	-	TGTGCCAGCAGTCGAACAGGATTCAAAGGCTACAATGAGCAGTTCTTC	CASSRTGFKGYNEQFF
TRBV29-1	TRBJ1-2	few	-	TGCAGCGTTGAAGACACGGTGAGGAGGGCATATGGCTACACCTTC	CSVEDTVRRAYGYTF
TRBV20-1	TRBJ2-2	many	-	TGCAGTGCTAGAGCCTCCCACGCCGGGGAGCTGTTTTTT	CSARASHAGELFF
TRBV7-9	TRBJ1-6	-	-	TGTGCCAGCAGCCCCGACGGTACCCCCAATTCACCCCTCCACTTT	CASSPDGTPNSPLHF
TRBV7-8	TRBJ2-1	few	-	TGTGCCAGCAGAAGCTCACCAAGCTCCTACAATGAGCAGTTCTTC	CASRSSPSSYNEQFF
TRBV18	TRBJ1-5	many	-	TGTGCCAGCTCACCAGGGTCCAACCGCAATCAGCCCCAGCATTTT	CASSPGSNRNQPQHF
TRBV3-2	TRBJ2-5	few	-	TGTGCCAGCAGCCAAGAATGGCACAGGGGGCTCGTCGGAGAGACCCAGTACTTC	CASSQEWHRGLVGETQYF
TRBV11-2	TRBJ2-7	-	TRBD2	TGTGCCAGCAGCCGAATTAGCGGGGCGAACAACGAGCAGTACTTC	CASSRISGANNEQYF
TRBV20-1	TRBJ1-1	many	-	TGCAGTGTTCCTGAAGCTTTCTTT	CSVPEAFF
TRBV28	TRBJ1-4	many	TRBD1	TGTGCCAGCAGTCCCCCGGGACAGGTAGAAGAAAAACTGTTTTTT	CASSPPGQVEEKLFF
TRBV10-3	TRBJ2-7	many	-	TGTGCCATCCTGACAGGTCGGGAGCAGTACTTC	CAILTGREQYF
TRBV5-1	TRBJ1-2	few	-	TGCGCCAGCAGCCGCCCGGACGGGGTCTATGGCTACACCTTC	CASSRPDGVYGYTF
TRBV6-5	TRBJ1-2	-	TRBD1	TGTGCCAGCAGTTACGGGACAGGGAAATTTTATGGCTACACCTTC	CASSYGTGKFYGYTF
TRBV29-1	TRBJ2-7	-	-	TGCAGCGTTGGGCGAGGAGGGTCCTACGAGCAGTACTTC	CSVGRGGSYEQYF
TRBV20-1	TRBJ1-5	-	-	TGCAGTGCCCATGGGGAGAGGGATCAGCCCCAGCATTTT	CSAHGERDQPQHF
TRBV27	TRBJ2-2	few	-	TGTGCCAGCAGTTACTCGAGATCTTTGAACACCGGGGAGCTGTTTTTT	CASSYSRSLNTGELFF
TRBV10-3	TRBJ1-3	few	-	TGTGCCATCAGTGGCAGGGGCCCCCCCTTGAGCTCTGGAAACACCATATATTTT	CAISGRGPPLSSGNTIYF
TRBV10-3	TRBJ2-5	-	-	TGTGCCATCAGTGAAACGCCGGGACTTAAACAAGAGACCCAGTACTTC	CAISETPGLKQETQYF
TRBV25-1	TRBJ2-3	few	TRBD2	TGTGCCAGCGGCCTAGCGGGAGGGGGCCCAGATACGCAGTATTTT	CASGLAGGGPDTQYF
TRBV4-1	TRBJ2-3	-	-	TGCGCCAGCAGCCAAGTAGAGTGGGGGCTCTTCATGGTCCGCTTGCCAGATACGCAGTATTTT	CASSQVEWGLFMVRLPDTQYF